The rows below give T cell receptor beta chains drawn from one sample of a study of shared clonotypes between healthy human individuals. Clones were sequenced by immunoSEQ multiplex PCR, and TCRdb holds only the in-frame ones, with some missing. The sample lists hundreds of thousands of clones, 80% to 95% occurring once. The sample taken for sequencing was naive CD8+ T cells sorted from blood. The source is a man aged 30 to 45 in good health. Both conserved end residues are part of each CDR3. D genes are given only for firm matches. For some rows the clone size is stated as once, few or many, or as a class when expanded; others skip it.

J,size,V,D,CDR3,DNA
TRBJ2-7,NA,TRBV4-2,TRBD2,CASSQSSGPGREQYF,TGTGCCAGCAGCCAATCTAGCGGCCCGGGGAGGGAGCAGTACTTC
TRBJ2-1,NA,TRBV27,NA,CASSGYNEQFF,TGTGCCAGTAGCGGCTACAATGAGCAGTTCTTC
TRBJ2-6,NA,TRBV4-3,TRBD2,CASSQSPGGAANVLTF,TGCGCCAGCAGCCAGAGCCCCGGGGGGGCTGCCAACGTCCTGACTTTC
TRBJ2-1,once,TRBV7-9,TRBD1,CASSLPTGGVRNEQFF,TGTGCCAGCAGCTTACCCACAGGGGGCGTTCGTAATGAGCAGTTCTTC
TRBJ2-1,NA,TRBV9,TRBD2,CASSPPAGVNEQFF,TGTGCCAGCAGCCCCCCAGCGGGAGTTAATGAGCAGTTCTTC
TRBJ2-7,NA,TRBV4-1,NA,CASSPRLAYEQYF,TGCGCCAGCAGCCCTCGTCTTGCCTACGAGCAGTACTTC
TRBJ1-5,few,TRBV28,NA,CASTPLGGVSNQPQHF,TGTGCCAGCACTCCCCTCGGGGGGGTTAGCAATCAGCCCCAGCATTTT
TRBJ1-3,NA,TRBV4-3,TRBD1,CASSQGQFSGNTIYF,TGCGCCAGCAGCCAGGGACAGTTCTCTGGAAACACCATATATTTT
TRBJ2-7,NA,TRBV11-2,NA,CASSLNYEQYF,TGTGCCAGCAGCCTTAATTACGAGCAGTACTTC
TRBJ1-2,NA,TRBV11-1,TRBD1,CASSPRTGTGYGYTF,TGTGCCAGCAGCCCCCGGACAGGGACGGGCTATGGCTACACCTTC
TRBJ1-5,NA,TRBV19,NA,CASSIGNQPQHF,TGTGCCAGTAGTATTGGAAATCAGCCCCAGCATTTT
TRBJ1-3,NA,TRBV5-3,NA,CARSITDRSSSGNTIYF,TGTGCCAGAAGCATAACAGACAGGTCGAGCTCTGGAAACACCATATATTTT
TRBJ2-1,NA,TRBV4-1,NA,CASSQVPRYNEQFF,TGCGCCAGCAGCCAAGTCCCCCGGTACAATGAGCAGTTCTTC
TRBJ1-5,once,TRBV28,NA,CASSAPGISNQPQHF,TGTGCCAGCTCGGCCCCGGGTATTAGCAATCAGCCCCAGCATTTT
TRBJ1-4,NA,TRBV7-9,NA,CASSPPASANEKLFF,TGTGCCAGCAGCCCCCCCGCCTCGGCTAATGAAAAACTGTTTTTT
TRBJ2-5,NA,TRBV7-2,TRBD1,CASSSPGTGEETQYF,TGTGCCAGCAGCTCTCCCGGGACAGGGGAAGAGACCCAGTACTTC
TRBJ1-1,few,TRBV28,TRBD1,CATRQGALAFF,TGTGCCACCAGACAGGGGGCGTTAGCTTTCTTT
TRBJ2-7,NA,TRBV5-6,TRBD1,CASSTRGQGTGAPYEQYF,TGTGCCAGCAGCACTCGGGGTCAAGGGACAGGAGCCCCTTACGAGCAGTACTTC
TRBJ2-7,NA,TRBV11-2,NA,CASSLGPEPPYEQYF,TGTGCCAGCAGCCTCGGTCCCGAACCACCCTACGAGCAGTACTTC
TRBJ1-2,once,TRBV5-1,TRBD1,CASSLVGQGAGDYGYTF,TGCGCCAGCAGCTTAGTGGGACAGGGAGCCGGGGACTATGGCTACACCTTC
TRBJ2-7,NA,TRBV10-1,NA,CASSGDHLDEQYF,TGCGCCAGCAGTGGAGACCATTTGGACGAGCAGTACTTC
TRBJ1-1,NA,TRBV13,NA,CASSLRGITEAFF,TGTGCCAGCAGCTTAAGAGGGATTACTGAAGCTTTCTTT
TRBJ2-7,NA,TRBV7-9,TRBD2,CASSLVRAGIRYEQYF,TGTGCCAGCAGCTTAGTAAGAGCGGGGATCCGCTACGAGCAGTACTTC
TRBJ2-7,NA,TRBV27,NA,CASSLSVTYEQYF,TGTGCCAGCAGTTTATCGGTAACCTACGAGCAGTACTTC
TRBJ2-7,NA,TRBV7-9,NA,CASNIGGLTYEQYF,TGTGCCAGCAACATCGGAGGCCTAACCTACGAGCAGTACTTC
TRBJ2-7,NA,TRBV5-6,NA,CASSLPDGDFYEQYF,TGTGCCAGCAGCTTGCCGGACGGGGATTTCTACGAGCAGTACTTC
TRBJ1-5,NA,TRBV28,TRBD1,CASSGQGIYSNQPQHF,TGTGCCAGCAGCGGACAGGGAATTTATAGCAATCAGCCCCAGCATTTT
TRBJ2-1,NA,TRBV10-2,NA,CASSDQPRPAYNEQFF,TGCGCCAGCAGTGACCAACCGCGCCCAGCCTACAATGAGCAGTTCTTC
TRBJ2-7,many,TRBV2,NA,CASSRTASYEQYF,TGTGCCAGCAGTAGGACAGCTTCCTACGAGCAGTACTTC
TRBJ1-1,NA,TRBV2,NA,CASLNQGTEAFF,TGTGCCAGTCTCAATCAGGGCACTGAAGCTTTCTTT
TRBJ1-2,NA,TRBV7-9,NA,CASSSSLRWYGYTF,TGTGCCAGCAGCTCGTCGTTGCGGTGGTATGGCTACACCTTC
TRBJ2-5,NA,TRBV21-1,NA,CASSRLNRAQETQYF,TGTGCCAGCAGCCGTTTGAACAGGGCGCAAGAGACCCAGTACTTC
TRBJ2-7,NA,TRBV11-2,TRBD1,CASSLRGRLATYEQYF,TGTGCCAGCAGCTTGAGGGGGCGTTTGGCCACCTACGAGCAGTACTTC
TRBJ1-1,NA,TRBV9,NA,CASSVATGNEDGTEAFF,TGTGCCAGCAGCGTAGCTACAGGGAACGAGGATGGTACTGAAGCTTTCTTT
TRBJ2-3,NA,TRBV5-5,TRBD2,CASSLSLAGDLDTQYF,TGTGCCAGCAGCTTGTCTCTAGCGGGAGATTTGGATACGCAGTATTTT
TRBJ2-1,NA,TRBV4-2,TRBD1,CASSQGLGQGALYNEQFF,TGTGCCAGCAGCCAAGGGTTAGGACAGGGGGCCTTGTACAATGAGCAGTTCTTC
TRBJ2-3,NA,TRBV18,NA,CASSPPIKDRTDTQYF,TGTGCCAGCTCACCACCGATCAAGGATCGCACAGATACGCAGTATTTT
TRBJ1-5,NA,TRBV7-8,TRBD1,CASSSLGQLNQPQHF,TGTGCCAGCAGCTCCTTGGGACAGCTTAATCAGCCCCAGCATTTT
TRBJ2-7,once,TRBV11-3,NA,CASSSRDNYEQYF,TGTGCCAGCAGCAGCCGGGACAACTACGAGCAGTACTTC
TRBJ2-5,NA,TRBV29-1,NA,CSVSGLSQETQYF,TGCAGCGTTTCCGGACTTTCACAAGAGACCCAGTACTTC
TRBJ2-3,NA,TRBV10-3,TRBD2,CAISLAGGLTDTQYF,TGTGCCATCAGCCTAGCGGGAGGACTCACAGATACGCAGTATTTT
TRBJ2-7,NA,TRBV4-3,TRBD1,CASSQVWGQGTYEQYF,TGCGCCAGCAGCCAAGTGTGGGGACAGGGTACCTACGAGCAGTACTTC
TRBJ1-1,NA,TRBV25-1,NA,CASSEGVDTEAFF,TGTGCCAGCAGTGAAGGGGTGGACACTGAAGCTTTCTTT
TRBJ2-3,NA,TRBV7-2,TRBD1,CASSRGGRGTDTQYF,TGTGCCAGCAGCAGAGGGGGCAGGGGCACAGATACGCAGTATTTT
TRBJ2-3,few,TRBV19,NA,CASSIQGRTQYF,TGTGCCAGTAGTATTCAGGGAAGAACGCAGTATTTT
TRBJ2-7,once,TRBV6-5,TRBD1,CASSYTMDRGYEQYF,TGTGCCAGCAGTTACACAATGGACAGGGGGTACGAGCAGTACTTC
TRBJ2-7,NA,TRBV27,NA,CASSLIGDMPYEQYF,TGTGCCAGCAGTTTAATAGGGGACATGCCCTACGAGCAGTACTTC
TRBJ2-7,NA,TRBV28,TRBD2,CASSFQWGSGSSPSYEQYF,TGTGCCAGCAGTTTCCAATGGGGTAGCGGGAGTTCCCCCTCCTACGAGCAGTACTTC
TRBJ1-1,NA,TRBV7-9,NA,CASTNEGAEAFF,TGTGCCAGCACCAACGAGGGGGCTGAAGCTTTCTTT
TRBJ1-5,NA,TRBV30,NA,CAWSPPQGVEPQHF,TGTGCCTGGAGTCCCCCACAAGGGGTAGAGCCCCAGCATTTT
TRBJ2-1,NA,TRBV9,NA,CASSSEGASNEQFF,TGTGCCAGCAGCTCAGAGGGAGCTAGCAATGAGCAGTTCTTC
TRBJ2-1,NA,TRBV30,NA,CAWSLQVNEQFF,TGTGCCTGGAGCCTTCAGGTTAATGAGCAGTTCTTC
TRBJ2-2,NA,TRBV4-1,NA,CASSLGEGNTGELFF,TGCGCCAGCAGCCTAGGTGAGGGTAACACCGGGGAGCTGTTTTTT
TRBJ1-1,once,TRBV9,NA,CASSSGRSNTEAFF,TGTGCCAGCAGCTCAGGGCGTTCGAACACTGAAGCTTTCTTT
TRBJ1-1,NA,TRBV9,NA,CASSVGGGHTEAFF,TGTGCCAGCAGCGTAGGCGGGGGTCACACTGAAGCTTTCTTT
TRBJ2-1,NA,TRBV27,TRBD2,CASSYGTSKNEQFF,TGTGCCAGCAGTTACGGGACTAGCAAAAATGAGCAGTTCTTC